This T cell receptor beta chain was sequenced for a study of blood T cell repertoires in COVID-19. Study details: Sites in the United States, Italy and Spain provided acute and convalescent COVID-19 samples. The analysed material was cDNA or gDNA that came from T cells, B-cell-depleted T cells, or PBMCs.

The V and J ends lost 5 bases and 0 bases respectively, with 11 bases between them. CDR1 is SNHLY, CDR2 FYNNEI, per germline. The CDR3 covers 15 residues. Study processing details: Quantification of nucleated cells was approximated via reference gene primer amplification. TCRdb keeps only in-frame clones here, not all; method: immunoSEQ multiplex PCR. V, J and clone size are those of that table, while D and trimming were read from the DNA. The table shows around 100,000 clones, with approximately 90% occurring only once. This sequence joins TRBV2 and TRBJ1-5; the D gene is possibly TRBD1 (6 bases). The receptor was isolated from a human donor with active COVID-19. The donor label of this sample is uncertain. Sequenced sample: peripheral blood. DNA of the CDR3: TGTGCCAGCAGTCCGGACAGCCTTAGCAATCAGCCCCAGCATTTT. Its translation is CASSPDSLSNQPQHF.